This T cell receptor (beta chain) was identified during a study of blood T cell repertoires in COVID-19. Germline CDR1 is MNHEY and CDR2 is SVGEGT. This CDR3 spans 13 amino acids. Between the trimmed V and J ends, which lost 2 bases and 5 bases, there was a span of 9 bases. Profiling relied on immunoSEQ multiplex PCR, and the TCRdb table lists in-frame clones only, not all of them. Counted here are 150,000 to 200,000 clones, under 85% occurring once; the ten biggest clones make up roughly 17%. The chain recombines TRBV6-2 or TRBV6-3 with TRBJ1-1; the D gene is possibly TRBD1 (5 bases). This TCR derives from a man between 60 and 70 years old with active or convalescent COVID-19. Sequencing was carried out using peripheral blood. Written as DNA, the CDR3 is TGTGCCAGCAGTTACGGGGGAGGAACTGAAGCTTTCTTT. Translated, it gives CASSYGGGTEAFF.